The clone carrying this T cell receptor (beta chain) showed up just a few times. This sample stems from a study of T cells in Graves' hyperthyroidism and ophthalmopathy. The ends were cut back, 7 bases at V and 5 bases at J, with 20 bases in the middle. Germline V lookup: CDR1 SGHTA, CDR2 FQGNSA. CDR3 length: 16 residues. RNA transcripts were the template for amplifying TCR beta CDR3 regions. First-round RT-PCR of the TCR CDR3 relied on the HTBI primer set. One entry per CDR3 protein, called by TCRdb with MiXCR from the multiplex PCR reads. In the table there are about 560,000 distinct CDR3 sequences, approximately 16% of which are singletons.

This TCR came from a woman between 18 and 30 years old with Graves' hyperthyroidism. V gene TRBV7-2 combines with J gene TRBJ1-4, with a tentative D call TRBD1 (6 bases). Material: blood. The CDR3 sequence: CASNPNPTGLNEKLFF. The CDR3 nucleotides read TGTGCCAGCAACCCCAACCCGACAGGCCTCAATGAAAAACTGTTTTTT.